This is a list of T cell receptor beta chains from one sample in a study of blood T cell repertoires in COVID-19. Generated by immunoSEQ multiplex PCR, the TCRdb table keeps only in-frame clones and is missing some. The sample has fewer than 120,000 clones, 85% to 90% seen once. Input material: peripheral blood. The receptors stem from a woman in her fifties or sixties with acute or convalescent COVID-19. CDR3s include the opening cysteine and the closing phenylalanine or tryptophan. The D gene is left open where the match is weak. Some rows have no size entry. The others give once, few or many, or a class for an expanded clone.

NA	NA	TRBV30	TRBJ1-4	CAWSSDRIPGDEKLFF	TGTGCCTGGAGTTCGGATCGTATACCTGGAGATGAAAAACTGTTTTTT
NA	NA	TRBV19	TRBJ1-5	CASTKGRQRQPQHF	TGTGCCAGTACTAAGGGGAGGCAGAGGCAGCCCCAGCATTTT
TRBD2	NA	TRBV24-1	TRBJ2-1	CATSSGGSGRNEQFF	TGTGCCACCAGCTCGGGAGGTAGCGGGAGGAATGAGCAGTTCTTC
NA	once	TRBV7-2	TRBJ2-2	CASSLIQNTGELFF	TGTGCCAGCAGCTTAATCCAGAACACCGGGGAGCTGTTTTTT
NA	NA	TRBV6-1	TRBJ2-1	CASSELASVGNEQFF	TGTGCCAGCAGTGAATTGGCTAGCGTCGGCAATGAGCAGTTCTTC
NA	NA	TRBV30	TRBJ1-1	CAWSPTGTEAFF	TGTGCCTGGAGTCCGACAGGAACTGAAGCTTTCTTT
NA	NA	TRBV10-3	TRBJ1-6	CANAQTDYNSPLHF	TGTGCGAATGCCCAGACAGATTATAATTCACCCCTCCACTTT
NA	NA	TRBV20-1	TRBJ1-1	CSASRVNTEAFF	TGCAGTGCTAGTCGGGTGAACACTGAAGCTTTCTTT
NA	NA	TRBV9	TRBJ2-1	CASSAQPGLPYNEQFF	TGTGCCAGCAGCGCCCAACCAGGACTACCGTACAATGAGCAGTTCTTC
NA	NA	TRBV19	TRBJ1-4	CASSATVGGKLFF	TGTGCCAGTAGCGCGACAGTGGGTGGAAAACTGTTTTTT